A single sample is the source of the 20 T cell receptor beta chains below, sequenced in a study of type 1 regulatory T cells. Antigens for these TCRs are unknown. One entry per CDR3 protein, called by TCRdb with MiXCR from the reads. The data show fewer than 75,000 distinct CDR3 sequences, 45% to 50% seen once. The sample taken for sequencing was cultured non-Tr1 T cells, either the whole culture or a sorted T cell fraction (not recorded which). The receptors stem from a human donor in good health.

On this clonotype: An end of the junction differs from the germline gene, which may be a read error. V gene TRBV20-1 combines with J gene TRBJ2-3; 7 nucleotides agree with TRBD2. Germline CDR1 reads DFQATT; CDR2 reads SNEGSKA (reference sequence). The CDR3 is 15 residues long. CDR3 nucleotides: TGCGGTGCTAGTCATCTAGCGGAGAGCACAGATACGCAGTATTTT. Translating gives CGASHLAESTDTQYF.

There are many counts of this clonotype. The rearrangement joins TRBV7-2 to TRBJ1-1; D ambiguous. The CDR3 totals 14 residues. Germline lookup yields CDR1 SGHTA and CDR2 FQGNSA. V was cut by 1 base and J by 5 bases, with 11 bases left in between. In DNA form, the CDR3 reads TGTGCCAGCAGCTTAGTGGCGGTGGTGACTGAAGCTTTCTTT. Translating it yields CASSLVAVVTEAFF.

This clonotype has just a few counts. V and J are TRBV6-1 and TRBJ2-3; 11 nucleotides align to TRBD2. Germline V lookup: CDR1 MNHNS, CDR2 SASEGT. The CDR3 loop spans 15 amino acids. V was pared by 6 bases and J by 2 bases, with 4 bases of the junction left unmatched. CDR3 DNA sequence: TGTGCCAGCAGCCCTAGCGGGGGGACCACAGATACGCAGTATTTT. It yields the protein CASSPSGGTTDTQYF.

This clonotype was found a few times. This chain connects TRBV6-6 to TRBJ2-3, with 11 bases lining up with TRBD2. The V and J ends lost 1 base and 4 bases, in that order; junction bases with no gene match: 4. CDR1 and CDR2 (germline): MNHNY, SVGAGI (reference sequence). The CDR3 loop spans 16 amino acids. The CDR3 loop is CASSYYASGGPDTQYF. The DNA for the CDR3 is TGTGCCAGCAGTTACTACGCTAGCGGGGGGCCAGATACGCAGTATTTT.

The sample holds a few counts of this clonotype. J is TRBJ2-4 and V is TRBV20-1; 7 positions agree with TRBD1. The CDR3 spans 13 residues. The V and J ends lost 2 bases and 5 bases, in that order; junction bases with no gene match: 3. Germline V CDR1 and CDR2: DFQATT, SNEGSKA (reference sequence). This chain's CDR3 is CSARWDRQNIQYF. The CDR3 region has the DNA TGCAGTGCTAGATGGGACAGACAAAACATTCAGTACTTC.

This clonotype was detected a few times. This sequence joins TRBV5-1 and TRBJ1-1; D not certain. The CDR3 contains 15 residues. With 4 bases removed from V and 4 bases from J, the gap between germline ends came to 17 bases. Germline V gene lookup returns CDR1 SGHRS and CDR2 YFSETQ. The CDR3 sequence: CASSPQVRVSTEAFF. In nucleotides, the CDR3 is TGCGCCAGCAGCCCCCAGGTACGGGTAAGCACTGAAGCTTTCTTT.

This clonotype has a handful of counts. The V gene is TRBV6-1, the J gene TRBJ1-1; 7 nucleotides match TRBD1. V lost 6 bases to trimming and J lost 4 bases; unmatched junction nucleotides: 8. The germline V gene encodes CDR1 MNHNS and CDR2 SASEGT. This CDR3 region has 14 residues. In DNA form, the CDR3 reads TGTGCCAGCAGCGCGCGGGACAGCCTCACTGAAGCTTTCTTT. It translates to CASSARDSLTEAFF.

The CDR3 loop is CASSLSGRAYGYTF. CDR3 in DNA: TGCGCCAGCAGCTTGTCGGGCAGGGCTTATGGCTACACCTTC. The V call is TRBV5-1, the J call TRBJ1-2, with a tentative D call TRBD1 (5 bases). V dropped 1 base and J dropped 5 bases, with 12 bases sitting between them. The CDR3 totals 14 residues. Germline assignment: CDR1 SGHRS and CDR2 YFSETQ.

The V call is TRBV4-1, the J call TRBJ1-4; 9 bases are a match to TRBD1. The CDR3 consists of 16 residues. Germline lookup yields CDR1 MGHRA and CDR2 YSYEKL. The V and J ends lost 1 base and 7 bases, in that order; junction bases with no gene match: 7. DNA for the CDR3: TGCGCCAGCAGCCAAGTCCCCGGGACAGGGAGTGAAAAACTGTTTTTT. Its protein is CASSQVPGTGSEKLFF.

The CDR3 bases are TGTGCCAGGGGGGAGGAACCCAATTCACCCCTCCACTTT. Translated, it gives CARGEEPNSPLHF. The rearrangement links TRBV12-3 or TRBV12-4 to TRBJ1-6, with a weak D call TRBD1 (5 bases). The CDR3 runs 13 residues. V was shortened by 9 bases and J by 7 bases, with 13 bases between the two germline ends.

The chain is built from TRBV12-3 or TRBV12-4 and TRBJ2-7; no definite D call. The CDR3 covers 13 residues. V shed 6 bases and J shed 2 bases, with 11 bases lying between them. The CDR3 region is CASSPGQTYEQYF. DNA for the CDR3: TGTGCCAGCAGCCCAGGCCAGACCTACGAGCAGTACTTC.

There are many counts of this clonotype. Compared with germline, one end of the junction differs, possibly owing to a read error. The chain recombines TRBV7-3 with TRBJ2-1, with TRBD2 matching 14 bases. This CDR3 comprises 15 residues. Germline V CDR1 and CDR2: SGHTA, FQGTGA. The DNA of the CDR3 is TGTGCCAGCAGCTTAAAGGGGACTAGCGGGGGCAACCGGGTCTTC. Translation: CASSLKGTSGGNRVF.

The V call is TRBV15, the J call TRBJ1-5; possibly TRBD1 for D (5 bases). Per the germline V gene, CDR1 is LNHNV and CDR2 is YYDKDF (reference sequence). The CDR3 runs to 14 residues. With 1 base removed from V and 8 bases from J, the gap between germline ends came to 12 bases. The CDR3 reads CATSRAGGVKPQHF. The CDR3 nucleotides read TGTGCCACCAGCAGAGCGGGAGGGGTTAAGCCCCAGCATTTT.

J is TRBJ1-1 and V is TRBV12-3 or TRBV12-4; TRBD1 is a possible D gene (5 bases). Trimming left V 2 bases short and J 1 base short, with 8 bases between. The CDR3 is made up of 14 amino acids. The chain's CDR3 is CASSLRGSNTEAFF. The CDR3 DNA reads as TGTGCCAGCAGTTTAAGGGGCTCGAACACTGAAGCTTTCTTT.

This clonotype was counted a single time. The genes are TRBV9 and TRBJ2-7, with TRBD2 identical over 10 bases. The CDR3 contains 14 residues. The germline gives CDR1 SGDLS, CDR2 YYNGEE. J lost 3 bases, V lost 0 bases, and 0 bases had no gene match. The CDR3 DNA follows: TGTGCCAGCAGCGTAGCTAGCGGGGGCTACGAGCAGTACTTC. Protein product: CASSVASGGYEQYF.

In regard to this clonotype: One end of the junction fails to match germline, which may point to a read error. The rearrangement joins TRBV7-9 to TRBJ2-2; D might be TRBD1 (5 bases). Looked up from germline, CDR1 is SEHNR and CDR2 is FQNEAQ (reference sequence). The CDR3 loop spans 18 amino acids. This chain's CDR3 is CASSLLRMQTVITRELFF. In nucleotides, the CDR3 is TGTGCCAGCAGCCTCCTCCGGATGCAGACAGTGATCACCAGGGAGCTGTTTTTT. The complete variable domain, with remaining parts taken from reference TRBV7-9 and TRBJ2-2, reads DTGVSQNPRHKITKRGQNVTFRCDPISEHNRLYWYRQTLGQGPEFLTYFQNEAQLEKSRLLSDRFSAERPKGSFSTLEIQRTEQGDSAMYLCASSLLRMQTVITRELFFGEGSRLTVL.

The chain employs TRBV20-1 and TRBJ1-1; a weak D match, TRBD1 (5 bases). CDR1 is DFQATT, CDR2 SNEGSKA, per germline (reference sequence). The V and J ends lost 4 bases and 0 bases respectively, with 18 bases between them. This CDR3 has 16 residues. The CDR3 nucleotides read TGCAGTGCTACCCTCCGGGGCAGGGCCATGAACACTGAAGCTTTCTTT. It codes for CSATLRGRAMNTEAFF.

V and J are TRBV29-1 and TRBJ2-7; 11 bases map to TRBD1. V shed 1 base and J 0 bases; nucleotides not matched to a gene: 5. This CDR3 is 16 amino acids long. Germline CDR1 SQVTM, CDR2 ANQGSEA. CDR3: CSVEVGTGGYSYEQYF. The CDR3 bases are TGCAGCGTTGAAGTTGGGACAGGGGGTTACTCCTACGAGCAGTACTTC.

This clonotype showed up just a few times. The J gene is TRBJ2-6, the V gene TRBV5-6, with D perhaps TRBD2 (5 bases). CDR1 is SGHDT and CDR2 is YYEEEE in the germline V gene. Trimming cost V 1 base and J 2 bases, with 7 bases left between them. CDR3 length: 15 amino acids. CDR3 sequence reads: CASSLWGAGANVLTF. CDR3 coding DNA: TGTGCCAGCAGCTTGTGGGGAGCTGGGGCCAACGTCCTGACTTTC. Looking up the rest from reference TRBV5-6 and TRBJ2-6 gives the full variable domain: DAGVTQSPTHLIKTRGQQVTLRCSPKSGHDTVSWYQQALGQGPQFIFQYYEEEERQRGNFPDRFSGHQFPNYSSELNVNALLLGDSALYLCASSLWGAGANVLTFGAGSRLTVL.

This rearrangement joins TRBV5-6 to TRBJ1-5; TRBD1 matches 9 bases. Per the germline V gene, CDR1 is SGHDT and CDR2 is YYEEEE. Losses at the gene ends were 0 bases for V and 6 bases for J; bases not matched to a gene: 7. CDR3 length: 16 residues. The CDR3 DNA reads TGTGCCAGCAGCTTGGGGGACAGGGATTCCTCTCAGCCCCAGCATTTT. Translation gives CASSLGDRDSSQPQHF. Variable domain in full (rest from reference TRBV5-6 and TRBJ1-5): DAGVTQSPTHLIKTRGQQVTLRCSPKSGHDTVSWYQQALGQGPQFIFQYYEEEERQRGNFPDRFSGHQFPNYSSELNVNALLLGDSALYLCASSLGDRDSSQPQHFGDGTRLSIL.